This entry lists 14 T cell receptor beta chains sequenced from one sample in a study of blood T cell repertoires in COVID-19. Profiling relied on immunoSEQ multiplex PCR, and the TCRdb table lists in-frame clones only, not all of them. This table holds 280,000 or so clones, nearly 90% found once. Sequencing was performed on PBMCs or T cells enriched from blood (not recorded which). The receptors derive from a woman aged 50 to 60 who had been exposed to COVID-19.

The V gene is TRBV5-4, the J gene TRBJ1-4; 10 nucleotides agree with TRBD1. Losses at the gene ends were 0 bases for V and 6 bases for J; bases not matched to a gene: 5. This CDR3 comprises 16 residues. From germline, CDR1 is SGHNT and CDR2 YYREEE (reference sequence). CDR3 coding DNA: TGTGCCAGCAGCTTGGGGCCCGGGACAGGGGATGAAAAACTGTTTTTT. Translation gives CASSLGPGTGDEKLFF.

The chain couples TRBV4-1 to TRBJ1-3; D call uncertain. From germline, CDR1 is MGHRA and CDR2 YSYEKL. The CDR3 covers 18 residues. With 1 base removed from V and 0 bases from J, the gap between germline ends came to 16 bases. The CDR3, as DNA: TGCGCCAGCAGCCAAGGGAGGGCCGGCAGCTACTCTGGAAACACCATATATTTT. This translates into CASSQGRAGSYSGNTIYF.

The V call is TRBV15, the J call TRBJ2-1, with TRBD2 identical over 9 bases. The ends lost 5 bases at V and 6 bases at J; junction bases unmatched: 8. This CDR3 region has 15 residues. CDR1 is LNHNV, CDR2 YYDKDF, per germline (reference sequence). Written as DNA, the CDR3 is TGTGCCACCAGCGACGGAGGCGGGGGGGGCAATGAGCAGTTCTTC. Encoded protein: CATSDGGGGGNEQFF. The entire variable domain, with the rest obtained from reference TRBV15 and TRBJ2-1, is as follows: DAMVIQNPRYQVTQFGKPVTLSCSQTLNHNVMYWYQQKSSQAPKLLFHYYDKDFNNEADTPDNFQSRRPNTSFCFLDIRSPGLGDTAMYLCATSDGGGGGNEQFFGPGTRLTVL.

Worth noting for this clone: The sample carries other DNA sequences with the same CDR3. The CDR3 loop is CASSRQGNSGNTIYF. The DNA for the CDR3 is TGTGCCAGTAGTAGGCAGGGGAACTCTGGAAACACCATATATTTT. This chain joins TRBV19 and TRBJ1-3; perhaps TRBD1 as D (6 bases). CDR1 is LNHDA, CDR2 SQIVND, per germline (reference sequence). CDR3 length: 15 residues. V lost 4 bases and J lost 0, with 10 bases in between.

The genes are TRBV9 and TRBJ1-1; 8 nucleotides agree with TRBD1. Germline CDR1 is SGDLS and CDR2 is YYNGEE. This CDR3 region has 13 residues. The trim removed 4 bases at V and 4 bases at J, leaving 3 bases unmatched. The CDR3 sequence is CASSPGGRTEAFF. CDR3 nucleotides: TGTGCCAGCAGCCCAGGGGGCCGCACTGAAGCTTTCTTT.

This chain uses TRBV4-1 with TRBJ1-2, with 8 bases that match TRBD1. Germline values: CDR1 MGHRA, CDR2 YSYEKL. The CDR3 runs 15 residues. V dropped 8 bases and J dropped 5; count of bases not matched to a gene: 13. The CDR3 loop is CASHLGTGGKYGYTF. The CDR3 region has the DNA TGCGCCAGCCACCTCGGTACAGGGGGAAAGTATGGCTACACCTTC.

J is TRBJ1-2 and V is TRBV4-1; 7 positions match TRBD1. Germline lookup yields CDR1 MGHRA and CDR2 YSYEKL. With 4 bases clipped from V and 8 bases from J, the junction kept 4 bases outside the gene matches. The CDR3 loop spans 12 amino acids. The CDR3: CASSRDRKGYTF. The CDR3 DNA reads TGCGCCAGCAGCCGGGACAGAAAAGGCTACACCTTC.

V gene TRBV7-2 combines with J gene TRBJ1-2; D is undetermined. Germline V CDR1 and CDR2: SGHTA, FQGNSA. The CDR3 consists of 12 residues. With 0 bases removed from V and 8 bases from J, the gap between germline ends came to 7 bases. CDR3 in amino acids: CASSLARYGYTF. The CDR3 DNA reads as TGTGCCAGCAGCTTAGCGCGGTACGGCTACACCTTC.

V usage is TRBV5-4 and J usage is TRBJ2-2, with D perhaps matching TRBD1 (5 bases). The CDR3 length is 15 residues. Trimming took off 4 bases at V and 1 base at J, with 11 bases between the two ends. Per the germline V gene, CDR1 is SGHNT and CDR2 is YYREEE (reference sequence). DNA for the CDR3: TGTGCCAGCAGCCCCCCCACAGGGAACACCGGGGAGCTGTTTTTT. Its protein is CASSPPTGNTGELFF.

The genes are TRBV6-4 and TRBJ2-3; TRBD2 aligns across 12 bases. Germline V gene lookup returns CDR1 MRHNA and CDR2 SNTAGT. After removal of 2 bases from V and 0 bases from J, the junction contained 6 bases not matched to a gene. This CDR3 region has 18 residues. The CDR3 reads CASSDGLAGGPSTDTQYF. The CDR3 bases are TGTGCCAGCAGTGACGGCCTAGCGGGGGGGCCTAGCACAGATACGCAGTATTTT.

This chain uses TRBV19 with TRBJ2-5; D call uncertain. The CDR3 is 10 residues long. Trimming left V 5 bases short and J 5 bases short, with 3 bases between. CDR1 is LNHDA and CDR2 is SQIVND in the germline V gene (reference sequence). This CDR3 reads CASSGETQYF. CDR3 bases: TGTGCCAGTAGTGGCGAGACCCAGTACTTC.

This chain links TRBV2 with TRBJ1-6; TRBD1 matches 9 bases. Germline CDR1 reads SNHLY; CDR2 reads FYNNEI. V shed 6 bases, J shed 3 bases, and the junction held 12 bases outside the gene matches. The CDR3 spans 18 residues. The CDR3 loop reads CASSANRDRAVYNSPLHF. Written as DNA, the CDR3 is TGTGCCAGCAGCGCTAACCGGGACAGGGCCGTCTATAATTCACCCCTCCACTTT. Based on the CDR3 plus reference TRBV2 and TRBJ1-6, the full variable domain is EPEVTQTPSHQVTQMGQEVILRCVPISNHLYFYWYRQILGQKVEFLVSFYNNEISEKSEIFDDQFSVERPDGSNFTLKIRSTKLEDSAMYFCASSANRDRAVYNSPLHFGNGTRLTVT.

The chain joins TRBV5-4 to TRBJ1-1; tentatively, D is TRBD1 (5 bases). V lost 4 bases, J lost 3 bases, and 13 bases lay in between. The CDR3 spans 14 residues. CDR1 and CDR2 (germline): SGHNT, YYREEE (reference sequence). CDR3 DNA: TGTGCCAGCAGCCAGGCCCAAGGGGACACTGAAGCTTTCTTT. Amino acid sequence: CASSQAQGDTEAFF.

The table lists this clone with a count of one. The CDR3 protein is CSVRGGEKLFF. The CDR3, as DNA: TGCAGCGTTCGGGGAGGGGAAAAACTGTTTTTT. The chain links TRBV29-1 to TRBJ1-4; the D is unclear. The germline CDR1 and CDR2 sequences are SQVTM and ANQGSEA. CDR3 length: 11 residues. Deletions cut 5 bases from V and 8 bases from J, with 9 bases between.